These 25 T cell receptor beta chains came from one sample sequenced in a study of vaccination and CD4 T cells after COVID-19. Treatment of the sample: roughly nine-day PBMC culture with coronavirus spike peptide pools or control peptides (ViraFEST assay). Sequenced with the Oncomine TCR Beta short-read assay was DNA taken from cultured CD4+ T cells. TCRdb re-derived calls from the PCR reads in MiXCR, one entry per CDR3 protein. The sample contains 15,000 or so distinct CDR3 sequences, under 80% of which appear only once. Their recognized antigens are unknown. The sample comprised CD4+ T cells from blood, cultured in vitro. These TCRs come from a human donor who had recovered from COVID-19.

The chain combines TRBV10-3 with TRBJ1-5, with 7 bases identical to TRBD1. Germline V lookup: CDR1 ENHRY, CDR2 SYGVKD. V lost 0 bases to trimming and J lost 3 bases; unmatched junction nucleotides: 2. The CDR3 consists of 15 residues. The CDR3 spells CAISESDRDNQPQHF. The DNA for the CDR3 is TGTGCCATCAGTGAGTCAGACAGGGACAATCAGCCCCAGCATTTT.

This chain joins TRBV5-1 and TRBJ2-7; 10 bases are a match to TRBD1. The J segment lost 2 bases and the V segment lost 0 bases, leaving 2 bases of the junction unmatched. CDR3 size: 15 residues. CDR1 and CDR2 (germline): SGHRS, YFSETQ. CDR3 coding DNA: TGCGCCAGCAGCTTGGAGACAGGGGGCGCCTACGAGCAGTACTTC. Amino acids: CASSLETGGAYEQYF.

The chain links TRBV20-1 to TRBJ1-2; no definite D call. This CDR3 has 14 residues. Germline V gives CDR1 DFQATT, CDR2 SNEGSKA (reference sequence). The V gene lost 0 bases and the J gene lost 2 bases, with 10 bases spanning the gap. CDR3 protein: CSARDSVLNYGYTF. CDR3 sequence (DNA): TGCAGTGCTAGAGATTCAGTCTTAAACTATGGCTACACCTTC.

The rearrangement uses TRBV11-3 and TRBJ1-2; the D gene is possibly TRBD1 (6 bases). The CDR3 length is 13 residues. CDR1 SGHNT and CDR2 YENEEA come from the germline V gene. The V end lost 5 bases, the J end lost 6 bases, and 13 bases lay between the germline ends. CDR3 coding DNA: TGTGCCAGCAGCCCCCGGGACATTAATGGCTACACCTTC. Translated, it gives CASSPRDINGYTF.

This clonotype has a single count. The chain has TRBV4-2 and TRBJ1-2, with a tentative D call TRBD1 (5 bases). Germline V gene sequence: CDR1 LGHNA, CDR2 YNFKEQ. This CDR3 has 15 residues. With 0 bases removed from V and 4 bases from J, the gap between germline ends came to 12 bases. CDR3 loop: CASSQDMGTFYGYTF. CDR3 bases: TGTGCCAGCAGCCAAGATATGGGGACCTTCTATGGCTACACCTTC.

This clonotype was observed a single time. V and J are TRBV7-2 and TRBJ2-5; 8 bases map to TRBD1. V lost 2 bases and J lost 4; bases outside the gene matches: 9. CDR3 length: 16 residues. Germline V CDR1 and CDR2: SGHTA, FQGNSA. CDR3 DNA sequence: TGTGCCAGCAGCTTATTCGGCAGGGGGCGCAGAGAGACCCAGTACTTC. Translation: CASSLFGRGRRETQYF.

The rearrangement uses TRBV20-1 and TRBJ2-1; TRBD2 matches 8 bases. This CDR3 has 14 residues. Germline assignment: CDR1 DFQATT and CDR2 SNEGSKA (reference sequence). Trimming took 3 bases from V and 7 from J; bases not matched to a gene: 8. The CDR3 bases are TGCAGTGCTAGTCCAGCGGGAGTGATGAATGAGCAGTTCTTC. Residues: CSASPAGVMNEQFF.

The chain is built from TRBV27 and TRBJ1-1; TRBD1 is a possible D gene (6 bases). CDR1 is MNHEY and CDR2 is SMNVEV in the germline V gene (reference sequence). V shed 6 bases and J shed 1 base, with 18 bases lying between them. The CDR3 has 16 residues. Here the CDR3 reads CASRRPGGTGNTEAFF. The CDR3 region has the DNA TGTGCCAGCAGGCGTCCGGGGGGCACTGGGAACACTGAAGCTTTCTTT.

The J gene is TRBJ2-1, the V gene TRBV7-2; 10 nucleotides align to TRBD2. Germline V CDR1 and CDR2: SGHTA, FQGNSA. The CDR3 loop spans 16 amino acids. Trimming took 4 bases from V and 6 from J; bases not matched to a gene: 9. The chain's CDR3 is CASSSLAGVGPNEQFF. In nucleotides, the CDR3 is TGTGCCAGCAGCTCCCTAGCGGGAGTAGGCCCCAATGAGCAGTTCTTC.

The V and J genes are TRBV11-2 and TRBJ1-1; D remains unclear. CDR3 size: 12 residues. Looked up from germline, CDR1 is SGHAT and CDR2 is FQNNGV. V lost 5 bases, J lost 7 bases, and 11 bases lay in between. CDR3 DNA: TGTGCCAGCAGCCTCCGAGACATTGAAGCTTTCTTT. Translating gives CASSLRDIEAFF.

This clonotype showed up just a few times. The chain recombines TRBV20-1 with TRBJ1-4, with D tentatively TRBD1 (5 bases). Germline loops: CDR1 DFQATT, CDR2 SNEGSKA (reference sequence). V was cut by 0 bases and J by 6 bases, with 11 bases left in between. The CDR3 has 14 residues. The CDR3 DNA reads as TGCAGTGCTAGAGATTTGGTAGGGGATGAAAAACTGTTTTTT. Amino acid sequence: CSARDLVGDEKLFF.

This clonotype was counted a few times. CDR3 bases: TGTGCCAGCGAGAGCGGGAGCTACGAGCAGTACTTC. Translated: CASESGSYEQYF. The V and J genes are TRBV2 and TRBJ2-7; TRBD2 matches at 8 bases. The CDR3 has 12 amino acids. The germline V gene encodes CDR1 SNHLY and CDR2 FYNNEI. The junction had 3 bases not matched to a gene; V was cut back by 8 bases and J by 3 bases. The whole variable domain, remainder taken from reference TRBV2 and TRBJ2-7, is EPEVTQTPSHQVTQMGQEVILRCVPISNHLYFYWYRQILGQKVEFLVSFYNNEISEKSEIFDDQFSVERPDGSNFTLKIRSTKLEDSAMYFCASESGSYEQYFGPGTRLTVT.

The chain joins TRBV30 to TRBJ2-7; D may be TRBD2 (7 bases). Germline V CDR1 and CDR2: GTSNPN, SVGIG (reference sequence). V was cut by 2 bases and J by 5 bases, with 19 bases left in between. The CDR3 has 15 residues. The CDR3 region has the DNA TGTGCCTGGAGTAGGGGGGGCAGGGTGGAGCACGAGCAGTACTTC. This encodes CAWSRGGRVEHEQYF.

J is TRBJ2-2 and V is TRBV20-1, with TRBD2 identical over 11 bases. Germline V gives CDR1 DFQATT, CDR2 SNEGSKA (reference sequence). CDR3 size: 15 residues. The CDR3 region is CSWFTSGSTTGELFF. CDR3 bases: TGCAGCTGGTTCACTAGCGGGAGTACCACCGGGGAGCTGTTTTTT.

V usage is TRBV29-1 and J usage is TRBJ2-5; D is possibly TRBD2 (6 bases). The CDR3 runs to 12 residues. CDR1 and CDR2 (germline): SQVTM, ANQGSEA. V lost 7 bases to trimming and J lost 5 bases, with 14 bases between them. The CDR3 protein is CSGVTSRETQYF. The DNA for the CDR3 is TGCAGCGGGGTGACTAGTAGGGAGACCCAGTACTTC.

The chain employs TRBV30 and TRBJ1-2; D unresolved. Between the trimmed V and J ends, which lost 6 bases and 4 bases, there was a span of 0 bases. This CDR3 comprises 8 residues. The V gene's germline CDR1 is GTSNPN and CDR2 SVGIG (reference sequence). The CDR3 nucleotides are TGTGCCTGCTATGGCTACACCTTC. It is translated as CACYGYTF.

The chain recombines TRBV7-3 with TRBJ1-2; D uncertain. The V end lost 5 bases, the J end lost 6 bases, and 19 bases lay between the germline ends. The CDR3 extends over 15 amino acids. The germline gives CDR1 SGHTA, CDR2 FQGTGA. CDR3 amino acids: CASSPSSAQWNGYTF. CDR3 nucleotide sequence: TGTGCCAGCAGCCCCTCTAGTGCCCAGTGGAATGGCTACACCTTC.

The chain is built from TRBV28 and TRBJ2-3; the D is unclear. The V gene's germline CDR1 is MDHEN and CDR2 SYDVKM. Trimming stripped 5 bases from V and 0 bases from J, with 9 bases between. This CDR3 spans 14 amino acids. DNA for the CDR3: TGTGCCAGCAGTGACACCGAAAGCACAGATACGCAGTATTTT. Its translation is CASSDTESTDTQYF.

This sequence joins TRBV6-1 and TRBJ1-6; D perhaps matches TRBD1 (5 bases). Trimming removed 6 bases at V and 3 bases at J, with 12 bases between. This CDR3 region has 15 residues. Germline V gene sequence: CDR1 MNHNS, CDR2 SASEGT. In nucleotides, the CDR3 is TGTGCCAGCAGCGACCCGGGGGGCTATAATTCACCCCTCCACTTT. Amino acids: CASSDPGGYNSPLHF.

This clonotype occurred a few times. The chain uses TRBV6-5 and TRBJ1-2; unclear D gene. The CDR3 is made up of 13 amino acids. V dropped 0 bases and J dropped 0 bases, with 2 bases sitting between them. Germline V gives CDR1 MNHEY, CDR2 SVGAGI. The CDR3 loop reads CASSYSTNYGYTF. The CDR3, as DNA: TGTGCCAGCAGTTACTCGACTAACTATGGCTACACCTTC.

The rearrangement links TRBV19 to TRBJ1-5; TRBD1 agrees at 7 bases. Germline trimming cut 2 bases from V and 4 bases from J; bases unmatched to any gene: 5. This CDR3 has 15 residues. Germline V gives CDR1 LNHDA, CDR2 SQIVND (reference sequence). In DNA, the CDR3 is TGTGCCAGTAGTATAATGACAGGGCTAAATCAGCCCCAGCATTTT. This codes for CASSIMTGLNQPQHF.

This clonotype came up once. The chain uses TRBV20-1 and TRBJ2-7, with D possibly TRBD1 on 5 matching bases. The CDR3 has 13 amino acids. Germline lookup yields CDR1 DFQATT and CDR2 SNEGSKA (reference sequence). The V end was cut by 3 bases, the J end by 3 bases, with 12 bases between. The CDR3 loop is CSASEATGYEQYF. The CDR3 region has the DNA TGCAGTGCTAGCGAGGCTACAGGCTACGAGCAGTACTTC.

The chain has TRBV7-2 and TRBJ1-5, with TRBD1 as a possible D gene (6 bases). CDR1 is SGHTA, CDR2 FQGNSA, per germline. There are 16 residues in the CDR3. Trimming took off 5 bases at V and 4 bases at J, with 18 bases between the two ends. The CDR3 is CASSPLTGRENQPQHF. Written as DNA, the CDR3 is TGTGCCAGCAGCCCCCTTACAGGGCGGGAAAATCAGCCCCAGCATTTT. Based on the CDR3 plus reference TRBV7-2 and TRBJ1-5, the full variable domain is GAGVSQSPSNKVTEKGKDVELRCDPISGHTALYWYRQSLGQGLEFLIYFQGNSAPDKSGLPSDRFSAERTGGSVSTLTIQRTQQEDSAVYLCASSPLTGRENQPQHFGDGTRLSIL.

CDR3 sequence (DNA): TGTGCCAGCAGTTTACAGGGGGCTGAACGTACCGGGGAGCTGTTTTTT. It translates to CASSLQGAERTGELFF. The V and J genes are TRBV2 and TRBJ2-2, with TRBD1 matching 9 bases. There are 16 residues in the CDR3. The V segment lost 5 bases and the J segment 5 bases; nucleotides outside the gene matches: 9. Germline V lookup: CDR1 SNHLY, CDR2 FYNNEI.

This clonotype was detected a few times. CDR3 sequence reads: CASSLDSNYGYTF. CDR3 bases: TGTGCCAGCAGCTTAGACTCTAACTATGGCTACACCTTC. The chain employs TRBV11-2 and TRBJ1-2, with D hard to call. V lost 0 bases and J 0 bases, leaving 2 bases between the germline ends. The CDR3 runs 13 residues. The germline gives CDR1 SGHAT, CDR2 FQNNGV.